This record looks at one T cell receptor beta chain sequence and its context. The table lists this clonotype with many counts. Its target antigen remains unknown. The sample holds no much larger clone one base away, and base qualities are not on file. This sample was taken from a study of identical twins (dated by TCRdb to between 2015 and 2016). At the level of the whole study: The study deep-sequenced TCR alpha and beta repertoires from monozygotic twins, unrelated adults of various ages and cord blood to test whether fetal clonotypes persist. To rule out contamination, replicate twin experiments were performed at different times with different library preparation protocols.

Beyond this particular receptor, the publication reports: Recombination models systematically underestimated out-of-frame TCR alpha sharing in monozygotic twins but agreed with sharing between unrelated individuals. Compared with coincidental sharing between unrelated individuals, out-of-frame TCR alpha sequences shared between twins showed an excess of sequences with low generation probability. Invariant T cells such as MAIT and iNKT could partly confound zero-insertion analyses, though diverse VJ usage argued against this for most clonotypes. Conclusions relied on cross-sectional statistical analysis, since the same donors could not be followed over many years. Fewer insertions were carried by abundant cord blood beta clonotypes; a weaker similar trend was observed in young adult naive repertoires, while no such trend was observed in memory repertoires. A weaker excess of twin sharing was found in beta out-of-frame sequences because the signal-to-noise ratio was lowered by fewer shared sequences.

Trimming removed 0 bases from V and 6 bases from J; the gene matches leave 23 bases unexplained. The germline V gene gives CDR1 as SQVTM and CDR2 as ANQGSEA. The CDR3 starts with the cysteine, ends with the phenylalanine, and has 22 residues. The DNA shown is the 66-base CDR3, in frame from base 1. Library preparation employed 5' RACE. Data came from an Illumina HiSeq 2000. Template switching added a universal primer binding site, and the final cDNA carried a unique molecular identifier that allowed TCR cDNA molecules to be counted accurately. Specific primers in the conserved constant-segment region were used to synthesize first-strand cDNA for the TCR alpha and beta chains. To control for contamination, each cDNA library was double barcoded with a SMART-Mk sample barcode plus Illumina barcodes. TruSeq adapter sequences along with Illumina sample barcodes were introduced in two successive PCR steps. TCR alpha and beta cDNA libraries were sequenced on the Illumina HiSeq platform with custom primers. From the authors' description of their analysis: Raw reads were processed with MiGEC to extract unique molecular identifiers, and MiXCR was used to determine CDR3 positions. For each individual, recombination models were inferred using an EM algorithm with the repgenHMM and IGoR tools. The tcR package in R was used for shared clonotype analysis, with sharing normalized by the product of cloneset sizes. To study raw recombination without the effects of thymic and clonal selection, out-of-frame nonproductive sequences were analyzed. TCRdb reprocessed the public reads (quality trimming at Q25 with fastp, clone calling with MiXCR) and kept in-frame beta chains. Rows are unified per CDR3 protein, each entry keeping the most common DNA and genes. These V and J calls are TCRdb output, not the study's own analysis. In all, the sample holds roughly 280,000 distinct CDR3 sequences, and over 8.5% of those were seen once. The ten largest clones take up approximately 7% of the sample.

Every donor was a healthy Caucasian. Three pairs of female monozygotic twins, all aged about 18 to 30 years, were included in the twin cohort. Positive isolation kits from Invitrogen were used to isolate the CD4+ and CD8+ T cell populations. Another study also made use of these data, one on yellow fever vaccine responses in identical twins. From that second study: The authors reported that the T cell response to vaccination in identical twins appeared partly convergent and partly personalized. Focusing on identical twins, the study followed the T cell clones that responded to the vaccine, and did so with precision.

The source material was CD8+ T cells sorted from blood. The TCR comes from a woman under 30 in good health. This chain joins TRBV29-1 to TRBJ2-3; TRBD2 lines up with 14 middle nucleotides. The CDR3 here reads CSVEDLQGTSGSVLKFSDTQYF. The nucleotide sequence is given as TGCAGCGTTGAAGATCTTCAGGGGACTAGCGGGAGTGTGTTAAAGTTCTCTGATACGCAGTATTTT.